The next 32 T cell receptor beta chains were all read from a single sample in a study of blood T cell repertoires in COVID-19. Sequencing was performed with immunoSEQ multiplex PCR; in TCRdb, only in-frame clones are kept and a portion is missing. The sample has around 40,000 clones, roughly 85% seen once; the top ten hold approximately 9.1%. Sequenced input: peripheral blood. The receptor set was obtained from a human donor in a cohort sampled during active COVID-19.

The V call is TRBV6-5, the J call TRBJ1-1; 7 bases match TRBD1. Per the germline V gene, CDR1 is MNHEY and CDR2 is SVGAGI. This CDR3 comprises 16 residues. J was trimmed by 4 bases and V by 2 bases; bases with no gene match: 10. CDR3 sequence (DNA): TGTGCCAGCAGTTACCCTATACAGGGGTGGGGCACTGAAGCTTTCTTT. Translating gives CASSYPIQGWGTEAFF.

This clone was seen just once. The V call is TRBV27, the J call TRBJ1-2; TRBD1 is a possible D gene (5 bases). Germline CDR1 is MNHEY and CDR2 is SMNVEV (reference sequence). CDR3 size: 15 residues. Between the trimmed V and J ends, which lost 0 bases and 4 bases, there was a span of 12 bases. The CDR3 protein is CASSLSGQGLYGYTF. DNA for the CDR3: TGTGCCAGCAGTTTATCAGGGCAGGGTCTCTATGGCTACACCTTC.

The genes are TRBV27 and TRBJ1-4, with 8 nucleotides matching TRBD1. V lost 5 bases and J lost 4; bases outside the gene matches: 6. The CDR3 contains 15 residues. CDR1 is MNHEY, CDR2 SMNVEV, per germline (reference sequence). The CDR3 region has the DNA TGTGCCAGCAGTCCACGACAGGGGTTTAATGAAAAACTGTTTTTT. Encoded protein: CASSPRQGFNEKLFF. Using reference TRBV27 and TRBJ1-4 for the parts outside the CDR3, the full variable domain is EAQVTQNPRYLITVTGKKLTVTCSQNMNHEYMSWYRQDPGLGLRQIYYSMNVEVTDKGDVPEGYKVSRKEKRNFPLILESPSPNQTSLYFCASSPRQGFNEKLFFGSGTQLSVL.

The chain uses TRBV18 and TRBJ2-2, with D hard to call. This CDR3 is 18 amino acids long. The germline V gene has CDR1 KGHSH and CDR2 LQKENI. V dropped 0 bases and J dropped 0 bases, with 14 bases sitting between them. CDR3 nucleotide sequence: TGTGCCAGCTCACCACCGGGCCTCCGCCTGACGAACACCGGGGAGCTGTTTTTT. Its translation is CASSPPGLRLTNTGELFF. Full variable domain (remainder filled in from reference TRBV18 and TRBJ2-2): NAGVMQNPRHLVRRRGQEARLRCSPMKGHSHVYWYRQLPEEGLKFMVYLQKENIIDESGMPKERFSAEFPKEGPSILRIQQVVRGDSAAYFCASSPPGLRLTNTGELFFGEGSRLTVL.

The chain uses TRBV3-1 (or the pseudogene TRBV3-2) and TRBJ1-2; no reliable D call. Trimming took off 0 bases at V and 7 bases at J, with 9 bases between the two ends. The CDR3 spans 13 residues. In germline, CDR1 is LGHDT, CDR2 YNNKEL (reference sequence). CDR3 sequence: CASSQERVRGYTF. In DNA form, the CDR3 reads TGTGCCAGCAGCCAAGAGAGGGTACGTGGCTACACCTTC.

The chain joins TRBV3-1 (or the pseudogene TRBV3-2) to TRBJ2-1, with no clear D. This CDR3 is built from 14 residues. CDR1 is LGHDT, CDR2 YNNKEL, per germline (reference sequence). Trimming removed 2 bases at V and 6 bases at J, with 11 bases between. CDR3 nucleotide sequence: TGTGCCAGCAGCCAATTCACAGTTAGCAATGAGCAGTTCTTC. Encoded protein: CASSQFTVSNEQFF.

This clone was found once. The chain couples TRBV3-1 (or the pseudogene TRBV3-2) to TRBJ1-2, with a possible D match to TRBD1 (5 bases). The germline gives CDR1 LGHDT, CDR2 YNNKEL (reference sequence). V was clipped by 1 base and J by 5 bases, with 8 bases between them. This CDR3 region has 13 residues. CDR3 region: CASSQAGGYGYTF. DNA for the CDR3: TGTGCCAGCAGCCAAGCCGGGGGTTATGGCTACACCTTC.

This clone appeared once. The chain combines TRBV7-3 with TRBJ1-1, with unresolved D. Germline assignment: CDR1 SGHTA and CDR2 FQGTGA. V dropped 4 bases and J dropped 1 base, with 7 bases sitting between them. CDR3 length: 13 residues. CDR3 protein: CASSSQRNTEAFF. In DNA, the CDR3 is TGTGCCAGCAGCTCACAGAGGAACACTGAAGCTTTCTTT.

The gene calls are TRBV9 and TRBJ2-5; a weak D match, TRBD1 (5 bases). V was trimmed by 3 bases and J by 5 bases, leaving 11 bases between them. Germline CDR1 is SGDLS and CDR2 is YYNGEE. CDR3 size: 13 residues. CDR3 DNA: TGTGCCAGCAGCGAGACAGAGTATGAGACCCAGTACTTC. Its translation is CASSETEYETQYF. The entire variable domain, with the rest obtained from reference TRBV9 and TRBJ2-5, is as follows: DSGVTQTPKHLITATGQRVTLRCSPRSGDLSVYWYQQSLDQGLQFLIQYYNGEERAKGNILERFSAQQFPDLHSELNLSSLELGDSALYFCASSETEYETQYFGPGTRLLVL.

V usage is TRBV6-5 and J usage is TRBJ1-6, with D hard to call. V lost 0 bases to trimming and J lost 9 bases, with 15 bases between them. Germline CDR1 MNHEY, CDR2 SVGAGI. The CDR3 runs to 16 residues. DNA for the CDR3: TGTGCCAGCAGTTACTCGAACCGGGAGGGTGCTTCACCCCTCCACTTT. This encodes CASSYSNREGASPLHF.

The V and J genes are TRBV24-1 and TRBJ1-5, with 10 nucleotides matching TRBD1. CDR3 size: 17 residues. Germline assignment: CDR1 KGHDR and CDR2 SFDVKD. J gave up 5 bases and V 6 bases, and 12 bases lay outside the gene matches. This chain's CDR3 is CATSLPGQGIAHQPQHF. CDR3 DNA: TGTGCCACCAGTCTCCCGGGACAGGGGATTGCCCATCAGCCCCAGCATTTT.

The V gene is TRBV29-1, the J gene TRBJ1-4, with D unclear. Per germline, CDR1 SQVTM and CDR2 ANQGSEA. Trimming shortened V by 0 bases and J by 9 bases, and 5 bases separated the two germline ends. The CDR3 has 11 amino acids. In DNA, the CDR3 is TGCAGCGTTGAAGAGGCAAAAAAACTGTTTTTT. As protein: CSVEEAKKLFF.

The chain links TRBV18 to TRBJ1-1; D unclear. CDR1 KGHSH and CDR2 LQKENI come from the germline V gene. The CDR3 is 14 residues long. V lost 1 base, J lost 3 bases, and 9 bases lay in between. CDR3 sequence: CASSPLVSDTEAFF. The CDR3 DNA follows: TGTGCCAGCTCACCACTTGTGAGCGACACTGAAGCTTTCTTT.

This chain uses TRBV30 with TRBJ1-4; TRBD1 aligns across 7 bases. This CDR3 is built from 13 residues. J gave up 3 bases and V 5 bases, and 3 bases lay outside the gene matches. CDR1 GTSNPN and CDR2 SVGIG come from the germline V gene (reference sequence). DNA of the CDR3: TGTGCCTGGGAGGGGGCCTCTAATGAAAAACTGTTTTTT. It is translated as CAWEGASNEKLFF.

The chain has TRBV11-3 and TRBJ2-1; D not certain. With 1 base removed from V and 2 bases from J, the gap between germline ends came to 9 bases. Germline V gene lookup returns CDR1 SGHNT and CDR2 YENEEA. The CDR3 has 15 amino acids. The DNA of the CDR3 is TGTGCCAGCAGCTTAGGTAGTAGCCCCTACAATGAGCAGTTCTTC. This gives the protein CASSLGSSPYNEQFF.

The chain employs TRBV5-5 and TRBJ2-7; 7 bases fit TRBD1. CDR3 length equals 15 residues. V lost 4 bases to trimming and J lost 3 bases; unmatched junction nucleotides: 10. The germline V gene encodes CDR1 SGHKS and CDR2 YYEKEE (reference sequence). CDR3 nucleotide sequence: TGTGCCAGCAGCGATCGACAGGGCCGTGACTACGAGCAGTACTTC. As protein: CASSDRQGRDYEQYF.

V is TRBV7-6 and J is TRBJ2-1; 8 bases line up with TRBD2. Germline V CDR1 and CDR2: SGHVS, FNYEAQ. The junction had 13 bases not matched to a gene; V was cut back by 5 bases and J by 1 base. This CDR3 comprises 18 residues. In nucleotides, the CDR3 is TGTGCCAGCAGCCTGCTTGCGGGGGGCGAGTTTTCCTACAATGAGCAGTTCTTC. This sequence encodes CASSLLAGGEFSYNEQFF. The variable domain in full, completed from reference TRBV7-6 and TRBJ2-1, reads GAGVSQSPRYKVTKRGQDVALRCDPISGHVSLYWYRQALGQGPEFLTYFNYEAQQDKSGLPNDRFSAERPEGSISTLTIQRTEQRDSAMYRCASSLLAGGEFSYNEQFFGPGTRLTVL.

The chain has TRBV11-2 and TRBJ2-7; D possibly corresponds to TRBD1 (6 bases). This CDR3 region has 15 residues. The germline CDR1 and CDR2 sequences are SGHAT and FQNNGV. V lost 5 bases and J lost 2, with 16 bases in between. The CDR3 DNA reads as TGTGCCAGCAGCCCATCACAGGGCGCCACCTACGAGCAGTACTTC. Translation: CASSPSQGATYEQYF.

This chain connects TRBV19 to TRBJ1-5; 7 nucleotides agree with TRBD1. Trimming at V came to 7 bases and at J to 3 bases, leaving 6 bases not matched to a gene. The CDR3 has 14 residues. Germline CDR1 and CDR2: LNHDA and SQIVND (reference sequence). The CDR3 nucleotides are TGTGCCAGTACTATCACAGGGGTCAATCAGCCCCAGCATTTT. It codes for CASTITGVNQPQHF. The full variable domain, with the rest looked up from reference TRBV19 and TRBJ1-5, is DGGITQSPKYLFRKEGQNVTLSCEQNLNHDAMYWYRQDPGQGLRLIYYSQIVNDFQKGDIAEGYSVSREKKESFPLTVTSAQKNPTAFYLCASTITGVNQPQHFGDGTRLSIL.

This chain links TRBV10-3 with TRBJ1-2, with 10 bases aligning to TRBD1. V was clipped by 4 bases and J by 8 bases; unmatched bases: 7. Germline CDR1 ENHRY, CDR2 SYGVKD. The CDR3 sequence is 14 residues long. DNA of the CDR3: TGTGCCATCAGTGTCGCCGGGACAGGGGAAGGCTACACCTTC. Residues: CAISVAGTGEGYTF.

V is TRBV27 and J is TRBJ2-6; the D is unclear. CDR1 MNHEY and CDR2 SMNVEV come from the germline V gene (reference sequence). The CDR3 spans 14 residues. The V and J ends lost 6 bases and 2 bases respectively, with 8 bases between them. The DNA of the CDR3 is TGTGCCAGCAGATCTGGGCCTGGGGCCAACGTCCTGACTTTC. Residues: CASRSGPGANVLTF.

This clone was seen a single time. V is TRBV7-8 and J is TRBJ1-5; 8 nucleotides match TRBD1. Germline V gives CDR1 SGHVS, CDR2 FQNEAQ. The CDR3 sequence is 13 residues long. The ends lost 5 bases at V and 4 bases at J; junction bases unmatched: 1. In DNA, the CDR3 is TGTGCCAGCAGCACAGGGGGAAATCAGCCCCAGCATTTT. This codes for CASSTGGNQPQHF.

J is TRBJ2-1 and V is TRBV12-3 or TRBV12-4; 11 positions match TRBD1. The CDR3 covers 13 residues. V shed 4 bases, J shed 9 bases, and the junction held 2 bases outside the gene matches. The CDR3 bases are TGTGCCAGCAGTTCTGGACAGGGGGCTGAGCAGTTCTTC. This translates into CASSSGQGAEQFF.

The chain joins TRBV4-2 to TRBJ2-1; D is ambiguous. Germline values: CDR1 LGHNA, CDR2 YNFKEQ. The CDR3 runs to 15 residues. V was cut by 0 bases and J by 3 bases, with 9 bases left in between. The CDR3 nucleotides are TGTGCCAGCAGCCAAGATGAGGTCCTCTACAATGAGCAGTTCTTC. Translated: CASSQDEVLYNEQFF.

The chain uses TRBV6-5 and TRBJ2-1; 9 bases fit TRBD2. CDR3 length: 15 residues. The ends lost 0 bases at V and 7 bases at J; junction bases unmatched: 4. CDR1 is MNHEY, CDR2 SVGAGI, per germline. The CDR3 DNA is TGTGCCAGCAGTTACTCACTAGCGGGTCTAAATGAGCAGTTCTTC. Its translation: CASSYSLAGLNEQFF.

The V gene is TRBV19, the J gene TRBJ2-3, with 10 nucleotides matching TRBD2. V lost 1 base to trimming and J lost 3 bases; unmatched junction nucleotides: 1. The germline CDR1 and CDR2 sequences are LNHDA and SQIVND (reference sequence). The CDR3 runs 15 residues. CDR3: CASSIVAGGTDTQYF. Here the CDR3 DNA reads TGTGCCAGTAGTATAGTAGCGGGGGGTACAGATACGCAGTATTTT.

This sequence joins TRBV5-1 and TRBJ2-3; tentatively, D is TRBD2 (6 bases). This CDR3 is 16 amino acids long. Trimming pared 1 base from V and 2 bases from J, leaving 14 bases between. Germline loops: CDR1 SGHRS, CDR2 YFSETQ. Written as DNA, the CDR3 is TGCGCCAGCAGCTTGATGGTAGCGGAGTTCACAGATACGCAGTATTTT. This codes for CASSLMVAEFTDTQYF.

CDR3 DNA sequence: TGTGCCAGCAGCTCCGGGGGGCGAGAGACCCAGTACTTC. It is translated as CASSSGGRETQYF. The chain uses TRBV5-4 and TRBJ2-5, with D maybe TRBD2 (7 bases). V was shortened by 3 bases and J by 4 bases, with 10 bases between the two germline ends. Germline CDR1 reads SGHNT; CDR2 reads YYREEE (reference sequence). This CDR3 is 13 amino acids long. Full variable domain (outside the CDR3, taken from reference TRBV5-4 and TRBJ2-5): ETGVTQSPTHLIKTRGQQVTLRCSSQSGHNTVSWYQQALGQGPQFIFQYYREEENGRGNFPPRFSGLQFPNYSSELNVNALELDDSALYLCASSSGGRETQYFGPGTRLLVL.

This chain connects TRBV18 to TRBJ2-3; D perhaps matches TRBD2 (5 bases). The CDR3 spans 14 residues. In germline, CDR1 is KGHSH, CDR2 LQKENI. V lost 0 bases, J lost 1 base, and 5 bases lay in between. CDR3 bases: TGTGCCAGCTCACCACCGGGAGGCACAGATACGCAGTATTTT. Translation: CASSPPGGTDTQYF.

The chain combines TRBV6-5 with TRBJ1-5, with TRBD1 matching over 10 bases. Germline trimming cut 7 bases from V and 2 bases from J; bases unmatched to any gene: 2. Germline values: CDR1 MNHEY, CDR2 SVGAGI. The CDR3 has 14 amino acids. CDR3 nucleotides: TGTGCCAGCACAGGGACAGGGGGCAATCAGCCCCAGCATTTT. This sequence encodes CASTGTGGNQPQHF.

The V call is TRBV5-1, the J call TRBJ2-2; 7 nucleotides match TRBD2. The CDR3 runs to 15 residues. The ends lost 4 bases at V and 3 bases at J; junction bases unmatched: 6. Germline CDR1 is SGHRS and CDR2 is YFSETQ. The CDR3: CASSARGLYTGELFF. CDR3 bases: TGCGCCAGCAGCGCCCGGGGACTATACACCGGGGAGCTGTTTTTT.

The chain carries TRBV15 and TRBJ1-1; perhaps TRBD1 as D (5 bases). Germline lookup yields CDR1 LNHNV and CDR2 YYDKDF (reference sequence). With 5 bases removed from V and 0 bases from J, the gap between germline ends came to 10 bases. The CDR3 contains 14 residues. The CDR3 nucleotides read TGTGCCACCAGCGTAGGACACCTGAACACTGAAGCTTTCTTT. It translates to CATSVGHLNTEAFF.